Shown below are 5 T cell receptor beta chains from a single sample sequenced in a study of blood T cells in healthy people across ages. A J-beta primer mix and a sample-barcoded 5' primer were used in a second PCR of roughly 6 to 11 cycles. One entry per CDR3 protein, called by TCRdb with MiXCR from the 5' RACE reads. The table has 1 million to 1.2 million distinct CDR3 sequences, about two fifths seen once. Sequencing input: blood. All receptors derive from a man younger than 35 in good health.

V and J are TRBV12-3 or TRBV12-4 and TRBJ2-3; TRBD2 aligns across 8 bases. The CDR3 has 17 residues. V shed 3 bases and J 1 base; nucleotides not matched to a gene: 9. The CDR3 reads CASSFWSGGSGTDTQYF. The CDR3 DNA reads as TGTGCCAGCAGTTTTTGGAGCGGGGGATCCGGCACAGATACGCAGTATTTT.

The chain recombines TRBV20-1 with TRBJ2-7; 8 bases are shared with TRBD1. The ends lost 3 bases at V and 7 bases at J; junction bases unmatched: 17. Germline CDR1 is DFQATT and CDR2 is SNEGSKA (reference sequence). CDR3 length: 16 residues. The CDR3, as DNA: TGCAGTGCTAGGCTACCGGGACAGGTCCTGAACAATGAGCAGTACTTC. Translating gives CSARLPGQVLNNEQYF.

This clonotype has just a few counts. This chain connects TRBV2 to TRBJ1-6; tentatively, D is TRBD1 (6 bases). Germline V CDR1 and CDR2: SNHLY, FYNNEI. This CDR3 has 15 amino acids. V was pared by 5 bases and J by 5 bases, with 13 bases between. For the CDR3, the DNA is TGTGCCAGCAGTCTGCAGGGGAGAAATAATTCACCCCTCCACTTT. This encodes CASSLQGRNNSPLHF. The full variable domain, completed using reference TRBV2 and TRBJ1-6, is EPEVTQTPSHQVTQMGQEVILRCVPISNHLYFYWYRQILGQKVEFLVSFYNNEISEKSEIFDDQFSVERPDGSNFTLKIRSTKLEDSAMYFCASSLQGRNNSPLHFGNGTRLTVT.

This clonotype was counted only a few times. The genes are TRBV28 and TRBJ2-6, with D tentatively TRBD1 (5 bases). The CDR3 loop spans 16 amino acids. Germline CDR1 and CDR2: MDHEN and SYDVKM. The V and J ends lost 4 bases and 0 bases respectively, with 10 bases between them. CDR3 loop: CASSSVQGSGANVLTF. The CDR3 coding sequence is TGTGCCAGCAGTTCCGTTCAGGGCTCTGGGGCCAACGTCCTGACTTTC. The full variable domain, its missing parts supplied by reference TRBV28 and TRBJ2-6, is DVKVTQSSRYLVKRTGEKVFLECVQDMDHENMFWYRQDPGLGLRLIYFSYDVKMKEKGDIPEGYSVSREKKERFSLILESASTNQTSMYLCASSSVQGSGANVLTFGAGSRLTVL.

The gene calls are TRBV7-3 and TRBJ1-2; possible D gene TRBD1, 6 bases. Trimming left V 5 bases short and J 5 bases short, with 18 bases between. CDR1 is SGHTA, CDR2 FQGTGA, per germline. The CDR3 is 15 amino acids. This chain's CDR3 is CASSLQTGSRYGYTF. The CDR3 DNA reads as TGTGCCAGCAGCCTACAAACAGGGAGCCGTTATGGCTACACCTTC.